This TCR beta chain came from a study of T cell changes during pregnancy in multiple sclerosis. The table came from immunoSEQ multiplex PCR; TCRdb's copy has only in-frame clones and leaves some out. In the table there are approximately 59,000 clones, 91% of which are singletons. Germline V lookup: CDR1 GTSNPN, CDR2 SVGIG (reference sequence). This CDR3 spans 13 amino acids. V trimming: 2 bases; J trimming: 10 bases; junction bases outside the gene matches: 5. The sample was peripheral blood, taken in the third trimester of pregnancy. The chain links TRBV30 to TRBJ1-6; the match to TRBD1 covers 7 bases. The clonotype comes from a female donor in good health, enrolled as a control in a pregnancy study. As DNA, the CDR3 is TGTGCCTGGAGTCAAAACAGGGGATCACCCCTCCACTTT. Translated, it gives CAWSQNRGSPLHF. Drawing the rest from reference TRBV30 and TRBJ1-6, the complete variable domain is SQTIHQWPATLVQPVGSPLSLECTVEGTSNPNLYWYRQAAGRGLQLLFYSVGIGQISSEVPQNLSASRPQDRQFILSSKKLLLSDSGFYLCAWSQNRGSPLHFGNGTRLTVT.